The 17 T cell receptor beta chains below all came from one sample that was sequenced in a study of blood T cell repertoires in COVID-19. Profiled with immunoSEQ multiplex PCR; TCRdb holds only in-frame clones, not every one. Altogether about 34,000 clones are present, over 75% being singletons, with the ten largest covering about 16%. Material: peripheral blood. The receptors here all came from a woman aged 55-69 years with active COVID-19.

This clone was seen a handful of times. The genes are TRBV7-9 and TRBJ1-6, with D maybe TRBD1 (5 bases). This CDR3 comprises 13 residues. Germline CDR1 and CDR2: SEHNR and FQNEAQ (reference sequence). V was clipped by 0 bases and J by 9 bases, with 6 bases between them. Written as DNA, the CDR3 is TGTGCCAGCAGCTTAGCCGGGGGTTCACCCCTCCACTTT. It is translated as CASSLAGGSPLHF.

CDR3 nucleotide sequence: TGTGCCAGCAGTTACTCGAAGAGGCTCGGCTACACCTTC. Its translation: CASSYSKRLGYTF. This chain links TRBV6-5 with TRBJ1-2; D not certain. The CDR3 extends over 13 amino acids. The germline V gene encodes CDR1 MNHEY and CDR2 SVGAGI. V lost 0 bases and J 8 bases, leaving 10 bases between the germline ends.

DNA of the CDR3: TGTGCCAGCAGTGAGGCGGGCAGGCCCGGCTATGGCTACACCTTC. Translating gives CASSEAGRPGYGYTF. V is TRBV2 and J is TRBJ1-2; no clear D. Germline CDR1 reads SNHLY; CDR2 reads FYNNEI. The CDR3 contains 15 residues. The V gene lost 3 bases and the J gene lost 4 bases, with 15 bases spanning the gap. Full variable domain (missing parts from reference TRBV2 and TRBJ1-2): EPEVTQTPSHQVTQMGQEVILRCVPISNHLYFYWYRQILGQKVEFLVSFYNNEISEKSEIFDDQFSVERPDGSNFTLKIRSTKLEDSAMYFCASSEAGRPGYGYTFGSGTRLTVV.

This sequence joins TRBV19 and TRBJ2-1, with TRBD1 matching 8 bases. The CDR3 spans 13 residues. Germline CDR1 and CDR2: LNHDA and SQIVND (reference sequence). Losses at the gene ends were 5 bases for V and 10 bases for J; bases not matched to a gene: 7. CDR3 amino acids: CASSGQGGWEQFF. CDR3 sequence (DNA): TGTGCCAGTAGTGGACAGGGTGGCTGGGAGCAGTTCTTC.

The chain uses TRBV3-1 (or the pseudogene TRBV3-2) and TRBJ1-1; D is perhaps TRBD1 (6 bases). Trimming stripped 1 base from V and 4 bases from J, with 16 bases between. Germline lookup yields CDR1 LGHDT and CDR2 YNNKEL (reference sequence). The CDR3 consists of 16 residues. As DNA, the CDR3 is TGTGCCAGCAGCCAAGCCCAGGGGAGGGGGAGCACTGAAGCTTTCTTT. It specifies CASSQAQGRGSTEAFF.

The J gene is TRBJ2-7, the V gene TRBV3-1 (or the pseudogene TRBV3-2), with 11 bases fitting TRBD2. Germline V lookup: CDR1 LGHDT, CDR2 YNNKEL (reference sequence). V dropped 6 bases and J dropped 3; count of bases not matched to a gene: 1. CDR3 length equals 13 residues. The chain's CDR3 is CASSLAGGYEQYF. The CDR3 nucleotides read TGTGCCAGCAGTCTAGCGGGGGGCTACGAGCAGTACTTC.

The rearrangement joins TRBV7-9 to TRBJ1-1; D gene uncertain. Germline V gives CDR1 SEHNR, CDR2 FQNEAQ (reference sequence). CDR3 length: 13 amino acids. Trimming left V 6 bases short and J 4 bases short, with 12 bases between. This chain's CDR3 is CASSLGPATEAFF. The CDR3 nucleotides are TGTGCCAGCAGTCTGGGCCCCGCCACTGAAGCTTTCTTT.

This clone has a handful of counts. This chain links TRBV13 with TRBJ2-7; 10 bases are shared with TRBD2. This CDR3 has 16 amino acids. After removal of 4 bases from V and 0 bases from J, the junction contained 6 bases not matched to a gene. The germline gives CDR1 PRHDT, CDR2 FYEKMQ (reference sequence). CDR3 nucleotide sequence: TGTGCCAGCAGCTCCGGACTAGCGGTCCACTCCTACGAGCAGTACTTC. Translation gives CASSSGLAVHSYEQYF. Variable domain in full (rest from reference TRBV13 and TRBJ2-7): AAGVIQSPRHLIKEKRETATLKCYPIPRHDTVYWYQQGPGQDPQFLISFYEKMQSDKGSIPDRFSAQQFSDYHSELNMSSLELGDSALYFCASSSGLAVHSYEQYFGPGTRLTVT.

The V and J genes are TRBV11-1 and TRBJ2-2, with 9 bases that match TRBD1. CDR1 is SGHAT, CDR2 FQDESV, per germline (reference sequence). This CDR3 is 15 amino acids long. Losses at the gene ends were 3 bases for V and 4 bases for J; bases not matched to a gene: 3. CDR3 protein: CASSLWDRVTGELFF. Written as DNA, the CDR3 is TGTGCCAGCAGCTTGTGGGACAGGGTCACCGGGGAGCTGTTTTTT.

The chain recombines TRBV3-1 (or the pseudogene TRBV3-2) with TRBJ2-3; TRBD1 agrees at 7 bases. Trimming removed 4 bases from V and 1 base from J; junction bases left unmatched: 5. The CDR3 covers 15 residues. Germline assignment: CDR1 LGHDT and CDR2 YNNKEL (reference sequence). DNA for the CDR3: TGTGCCAGCAGCCTTGGGACAGCCCGCACAGATACGCAGTATTTT. It is translated as CASSLGTARTDTQYF.

The rearrangement links TRBV6-1 to TRBJ1-3; D not resolved. The germline V gene has CDR1 MNHNS and CDR2 SASEGT. The V and J ends lost 2 bases and 2 bases respectively, with 7 bases between them. This CDR3 has 14 amino acids. The CDR3 DNA is TGTGCCAGCAGTGAATTGAGGGCTGGAAACACCATATATTTT. It is translated as CASSELRAGNTIYF.

The chain joins TRBV11-3 to TRBJ2-2; the match to TRBD2 covers 7 bases. Germline CDR1 and CDR2: SGHNT and YENEEA. The CDR3 has 15 residues. The junction had 8 bases not matched to a gene; V was cut back by 4 bases and J by 6 bases. The CDR3 spells CASSSGGGVAGELFF. The CDR3 nucleotides are TGTGCCAGCAGCTCGGGGGGAGGGGTCGCCGGGGAGCTGTTTTTT. Combining the CDR3 with reference TRBV11-3 and TRBJ2-2 gives the whole variable domain EAGVVQSPRYKIIEKKQPVAFWCNPISGHNTLYWYLQNLGQGPELLIRYENEEAVDDSQLPKDRFSAERLKGVDSTLKIQPAELGDSAVYLCASSSGGGVAGELFFGEGSRLTVL.

The chain is built from TRBV7-2 and TRBJ1-2; D is unclear. The CDR3 loop spans 14 amino acids. Looked up from germline, CDR1 is SGHTA and CDR2 is FQGNSA. Trimming removed 1 base from V and 4 bases from J, with 10 bases in between. The CDR3 loop is CASSLGTAAYGYTF. The CDR3 DNA sequence: TGTGCCAGCAGCTTAGGTACCGCGGCCTATGGCTACACCTTC.

The chain is built from TRBV2 and TRBJ2-5; D remains ambiguous. Between the trimmed V and J ends, which lost 3 bases and 2 bases, there was a span of 7 bases. The CDR3 is 13 amino acids. Germline CDR1 reads SNHLY; CDR2 reads FYNNEI. The CDR3 here is CASSDQVQETQYF. The CDR3 DNA reads as TGTGCCAGCAGTGATCAGGTACAAGAGACCCAGTACTTC.

This chain joins TRBV7-2 and TRBJ1-6; possible D gene TRBD1, 5 bases. The germline V gene has CDR1 SGHTA and CDR2 FQGNSA. With 0 bases removed from V and 5 bases from J, the gap between germline ends came to 11 bases. This CDR3 is 16 amino acids long. The chain's CDR3 is CASSLASGRNNSPLHF. CDR3 sequence (DNA): TGTGCCAGCAGCTTAGCTTCAGGGAGGAATAATTCACCCCTCCACTTT.

The V call is TRBV18, the J call TRBJ2-3, with D possibly TRBD2 on 6 matching bases. This CDR3 is built from 12 residues. Germline CDR1 is KGHSH and CDR2 is LQKENI. V lost 2 bases and J lost 6, with 6 bases in between. CDR3 protein: CASSPGGDTQYF. The CDR3, as DNA: TGTGCCAGCTCACCAGGGGGGGATACGCAGTATTTT.

This clone has only one observation. The gene calls are TRBV7-8 and TRBJ2-2, with 7 nucleotides matching TRBD2. Germline trimming cut 2 bases from V and 4 bases from J; bases unmatched to any gene: 7. CDR3 length: 16 amino acids. The V gene's germline CDR1 is SGHVS and CDR2 FQNEAQ. The CDR3 region has the DNA TGTGCCAGCAGCTTAAGCGGCGGGAGAGTCACCGGGGAGCTGTTTTTT. Protein sequence: CASSLSGGRVTGELFF.